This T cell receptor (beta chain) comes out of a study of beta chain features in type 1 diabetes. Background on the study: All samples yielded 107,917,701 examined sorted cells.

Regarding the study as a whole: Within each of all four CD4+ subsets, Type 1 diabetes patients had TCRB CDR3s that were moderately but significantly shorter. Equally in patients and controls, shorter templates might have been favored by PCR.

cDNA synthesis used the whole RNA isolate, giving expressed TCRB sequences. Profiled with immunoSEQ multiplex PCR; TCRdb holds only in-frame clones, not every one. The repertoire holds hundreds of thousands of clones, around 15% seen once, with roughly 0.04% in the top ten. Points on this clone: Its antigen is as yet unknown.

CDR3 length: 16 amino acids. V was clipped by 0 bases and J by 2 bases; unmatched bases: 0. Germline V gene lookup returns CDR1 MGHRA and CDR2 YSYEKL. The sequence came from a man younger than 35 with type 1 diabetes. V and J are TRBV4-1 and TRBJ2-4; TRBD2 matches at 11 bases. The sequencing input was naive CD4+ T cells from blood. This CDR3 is CASSQETSGTKNIQYF. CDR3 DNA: TGCGCCAGCAGCCAAGAGACTAGCGGGACCAAAAACATTCAGTACTTC.